This T cell receptor beta chain derives from a study of blood T cell repertoires in COVID-19. Deletions cut 1 base from V and 5 bases from J, with 11 bases between. The CDR3 length is 15 residues. The germline gives CDR1 MGHRA, CDR2 YSYEKL. Original handling: Estimation of nucleated cell counts was performed using reference gene primer amplification. Method: immunoSEQ multiplex PCR; TCRdb's copy keeps in-frame clones and lacks some. The DNA was the basis for D and trimming; V, J and clone size are from that table. The repertoire holds around 200,000 clones, with 88% as singletons. V gene TRBV4-1 combines with J gene TRBJ1-4; no reliable D call. The sample taken for sequencing was PBMCs or T cells enriched from blood (not recorded which). This receptor was identified in a woman aged 25-40 years who had recovered from COVID-19. DNA for the CDR3: TGCGCCAGCAGCCAAGCCTCCTCAGTAAATGAAAAACTGTTTTTT. Its translation: CASSQASSVNEKLFF.